This T cell receptor beta chain was captured by sequencing in a study of blood T cell repertoires in COVID-19. J gave up 8 bases and V 6 bases, and 9 bases lay outside the gene matches. Germline CDR1 reads SQVTM; CDR2 reads ANQGSEA. The CDR3 has 13 amino acids. Here immunoSEQ multiplex PCR was the method, and the copy in TCRdb shows in-frame clones only, minus some. The table includes 35,000 to 55,000 clones, around 89% detected once. The sequenced material came from peripheral blood. The chain joins TRBV29-1 to TRBJ1-2, with 10 nucleotides matching TRBD1. The receptor's source is a human donor in a cohort sampled during active COVID-19. The CDR3 loop reads CSVETGGGFGYTF. CDR3 nucleotide sequence: TGCAGCGTAGAGACAGGGGGCGGGTTCGGCTACACCTTC. Based on the CDR3 plus reference TRBV29-1 and TRBJ1-2, the full variable domain is SAVISQKPSRDICQRGTSLTIQCQVDSQVTMMFWYRQQPGQSLTLIATANQGSEATYESGFVIDKFPISRPNLTFSTLTVSNMSPEDSSIYLCSVETGGGFGYTFGSGTRLTVV.